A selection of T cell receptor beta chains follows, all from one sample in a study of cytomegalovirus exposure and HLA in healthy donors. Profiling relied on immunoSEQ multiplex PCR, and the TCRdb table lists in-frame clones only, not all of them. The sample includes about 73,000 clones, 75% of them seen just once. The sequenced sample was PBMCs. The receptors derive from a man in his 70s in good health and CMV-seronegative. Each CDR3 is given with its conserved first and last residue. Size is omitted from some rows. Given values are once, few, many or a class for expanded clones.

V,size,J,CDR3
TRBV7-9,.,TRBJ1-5,CASSMDKNQPQHF
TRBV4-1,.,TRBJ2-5,CASSQDRTSGGYDQYF
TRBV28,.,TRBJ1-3,CASSPPGQGTGNTIYF
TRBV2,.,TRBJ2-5,CAGGEVEGETQYF
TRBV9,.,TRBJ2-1,CASSVGLAGARSSYNEQFF
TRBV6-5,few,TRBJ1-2,CASSYSRGYGYTF
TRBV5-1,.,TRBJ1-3,CASSLTSSGNTIYF
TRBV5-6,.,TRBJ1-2,CASSLAGDGYTF
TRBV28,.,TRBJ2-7,CASSSDSPSYEQYF
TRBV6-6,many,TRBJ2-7,CASSNGLAGDEQYF
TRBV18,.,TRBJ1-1,CASSGDSHTEAFF
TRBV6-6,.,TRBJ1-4,CASSYGTGGRNEKLFF
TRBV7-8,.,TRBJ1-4,CASSLGQNEKLFF
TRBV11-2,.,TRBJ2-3,CASSFSSGRANTQYF
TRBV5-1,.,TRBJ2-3,CASSPGLAGIATDTQYF
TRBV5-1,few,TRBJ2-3,CASSLAGGTDTQYF
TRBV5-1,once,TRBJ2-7,CASTPPSGYDYEQYF
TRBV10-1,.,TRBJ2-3,CASSSGTGEGTQYF
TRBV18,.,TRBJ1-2,CASSPQKGENYGYTF
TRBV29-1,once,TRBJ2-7,CSVRTAQGPYEQYF
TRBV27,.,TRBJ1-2,CASSSTRADRDTGYTF
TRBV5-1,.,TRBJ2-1,CASSMGLAGAEQFF
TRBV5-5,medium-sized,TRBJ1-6,CASSFRTGEPLHF
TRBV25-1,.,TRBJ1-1,CASSEQAAEAFF
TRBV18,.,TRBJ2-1,CASSPPGTRVNEQFF
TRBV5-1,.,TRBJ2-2,CASTTGTNTNTGELFF
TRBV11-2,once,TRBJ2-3,CASSRSGAETDTQYF
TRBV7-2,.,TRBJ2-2,CASSYRGRGDGELFF
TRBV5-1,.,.,CASSLDDVSGDEQYF
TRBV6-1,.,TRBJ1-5,CASSAAEDQPQHF
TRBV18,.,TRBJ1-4,CASSLDITGRKLFF
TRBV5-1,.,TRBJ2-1,CASSFSGDAYNEQFF
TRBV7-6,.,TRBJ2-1,CASSLGQPYNEQFF
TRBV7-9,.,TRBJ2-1,CSSSSTGTSVIIFNEQFF
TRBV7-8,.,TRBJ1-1,CASSLGEGFLEAFF
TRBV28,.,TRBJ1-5,CASSLPRDLGNQPQHF
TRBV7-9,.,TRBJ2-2,CASSFLAGMNTGELFF
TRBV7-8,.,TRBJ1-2,CASSLDHRGLNYGYTF